The TCR beta chain under discussion was sequenced for a study of OX40 agonist ivuxolimab in advanced cancers. Per the germline V gene, CDR1 is SGHRS and CDR2 is YFSETQ. Trimming left V 5 bases short and J 5 bases short, with 11 bases between. CDR3 size: 14 residues. This table comes from immunoSEQ multiplex PCR, and its TCRdb copy is limited to in-frame clones, with some not included. The sample has around 34,000 clones; around 86% are singletons. Baseline was the first blood sampling point, followed by cycle 4 day 1 and cycle 7 day 1. The sequence derives from an adult with an advanced solid tumor such as melanoma, head and neck, liver or kidney cancer. This specimen was CD4+ or CD8+ T cells sorted from blood, taken in a trial of the OX40 agonist ivuxolimab. The genes are TRBV5-1 and TRBJ1-6; TRBD1 might be the D (5 bases). The CDR3 loop reads CASRGRTNNSPLHF. CDR3 DNA: TGCGCCAGCAGGGGACGGACGAATAATTCACCCCTCCACTTT. Full variable domain (missing parts from reference TRBV5-1 and TRBJ1-6): KAGVTQTPRYLIKTRGQQVTLSCSPISGHRSVSWYQQTPGQGLQFLFEYFSETQRNKGNFPGRFSGRQFSNSRSEMNVSTLELGDSALYLCASRGRTNNSPLHFGNGTRLTVT.